The T cell receptor (beta chain) described here comes from a study of T cell responses to AZD1222 COVID-19 vaccine. Concerning this clone itself: Its target is unknown.

Here immunoSEQ multiplex PCR was the method, and the copy in TCRdb shows in-frame clones only, minus some. This table holds roughly 260,000 clones, over 90% found once. General study points: Dominant CD4 TCR responses targeted spike regions 160-218 and 743-854. Repertoire sampling happened only post peak T cell response. Baseline serology detected seropositivity in only six or seven AZD1222 recipients. It should be noted that donors were predominantly white British and more often female, and clonal diversity was possibly underestimated.

Source: peripheral blood, taken on day 0 of AZD1222 vaccination. The receptor was derived from an adult in good health.

The CDR3 DNA sequence: TGTGCCAGCAGGGGGGGAACAGGCTATCAGCCCCAGCATTTT. Translation: CASRGGTGYQPQHF. The V call is TRBV6-5, the J call TRBJ1-5; possible D gene TRBD1, 5 bases. Trimming removed 6 bases from V and 5 bases from J, with 14 bases in between. This CDR3 has 14 residues. Germline CDR1 is MNHEY and CDR2 is SVGAGI.